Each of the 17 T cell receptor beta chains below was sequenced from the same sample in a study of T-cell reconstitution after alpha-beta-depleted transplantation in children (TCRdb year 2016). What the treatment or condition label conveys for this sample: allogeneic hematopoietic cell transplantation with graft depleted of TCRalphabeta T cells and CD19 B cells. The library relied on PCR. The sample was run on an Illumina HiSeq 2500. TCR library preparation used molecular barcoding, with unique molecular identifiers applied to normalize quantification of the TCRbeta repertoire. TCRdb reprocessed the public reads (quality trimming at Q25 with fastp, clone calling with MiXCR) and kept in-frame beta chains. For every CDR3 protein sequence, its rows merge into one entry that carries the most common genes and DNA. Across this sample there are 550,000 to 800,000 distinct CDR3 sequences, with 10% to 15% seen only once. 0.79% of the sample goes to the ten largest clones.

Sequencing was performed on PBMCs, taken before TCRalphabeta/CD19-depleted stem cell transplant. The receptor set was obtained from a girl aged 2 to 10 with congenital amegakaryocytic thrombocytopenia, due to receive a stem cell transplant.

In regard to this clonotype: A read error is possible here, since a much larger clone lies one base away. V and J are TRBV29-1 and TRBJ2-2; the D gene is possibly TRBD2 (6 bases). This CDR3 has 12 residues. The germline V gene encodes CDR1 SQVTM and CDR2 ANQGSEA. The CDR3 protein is CIAGLSSGELFF. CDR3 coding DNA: TGCATTGCGGGGTTGTCTTCCGGGGAGCTGTTTTTT.

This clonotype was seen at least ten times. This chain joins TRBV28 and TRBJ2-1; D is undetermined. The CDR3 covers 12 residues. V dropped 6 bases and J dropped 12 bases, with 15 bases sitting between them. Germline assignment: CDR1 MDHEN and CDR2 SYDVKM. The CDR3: CASRRMESSQFF. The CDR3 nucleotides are TGTGCCAGCAGACGGATGGAGTCCTCGCAGTTCTTC.

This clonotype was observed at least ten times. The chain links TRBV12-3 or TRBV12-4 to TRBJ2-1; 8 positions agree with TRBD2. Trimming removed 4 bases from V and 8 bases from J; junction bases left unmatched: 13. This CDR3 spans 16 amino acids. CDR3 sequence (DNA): TGTGCCAGCAGTTCCGGACTAGCCACCCCCAGGGATGAGCAGTTCTTC. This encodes CASSSGLATPRDEQFF.

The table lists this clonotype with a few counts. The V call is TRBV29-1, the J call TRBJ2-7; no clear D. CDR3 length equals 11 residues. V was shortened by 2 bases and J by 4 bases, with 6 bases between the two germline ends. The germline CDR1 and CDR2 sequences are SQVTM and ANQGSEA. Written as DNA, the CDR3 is TGCAGCGTTGAATTTGGATACGAGCAGTACTTC. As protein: CSVEFGYEQYF.

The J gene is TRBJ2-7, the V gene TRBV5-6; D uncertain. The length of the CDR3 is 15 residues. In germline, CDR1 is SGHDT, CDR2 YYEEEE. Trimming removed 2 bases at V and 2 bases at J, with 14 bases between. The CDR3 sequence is CASSFLPLGTYEQYF. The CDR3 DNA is TGTGCCAGCAGCTTTCTCCCCCTCGGCACCTACGAGCAGTACTTC.

For the CDR3, the DNA is TGCAGTGCTAGAGCATCCCTGGTGGAGACCCAGTACTTC. Protein: CSARASLVETQYF. This chain links TRBV20-1 with TRBJ2-5, with no clear D. Germline loops: CDR1 DFQATT, CDR2 SNEGSKA (reference sequence). This CDR3 comprises 13 residues. Trimming removed 1 base at V and 5 bases at J, with 11 bases between.

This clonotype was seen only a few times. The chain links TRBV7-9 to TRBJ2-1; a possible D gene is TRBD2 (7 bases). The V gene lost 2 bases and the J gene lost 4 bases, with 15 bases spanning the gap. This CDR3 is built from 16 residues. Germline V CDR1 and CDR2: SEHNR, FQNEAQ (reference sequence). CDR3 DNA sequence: TGTGCCAGCAGCTTATTCGGGGGGCACCCATACAATGAGCAGTTCTTC. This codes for CASSLFGGHPYNEQFF.

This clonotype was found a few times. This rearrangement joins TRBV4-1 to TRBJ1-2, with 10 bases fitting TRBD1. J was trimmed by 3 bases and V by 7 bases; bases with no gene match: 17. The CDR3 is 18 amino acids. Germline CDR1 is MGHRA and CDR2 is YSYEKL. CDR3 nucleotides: TGCGCCAGCACCCCTAGTCCCGGGACAGGGGCCGGTGACTATGGCTACACCTTC. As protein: CASTPSPGTGAGDYGYTF.

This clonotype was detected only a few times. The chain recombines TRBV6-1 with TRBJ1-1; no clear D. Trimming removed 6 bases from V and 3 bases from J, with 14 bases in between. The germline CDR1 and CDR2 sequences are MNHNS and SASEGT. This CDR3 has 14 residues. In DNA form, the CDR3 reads TGTGCCAGCAGCCGGGGTCCCCTGGACACTGAAGCTTTCTTT. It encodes CASSRGPLDTEAFF.

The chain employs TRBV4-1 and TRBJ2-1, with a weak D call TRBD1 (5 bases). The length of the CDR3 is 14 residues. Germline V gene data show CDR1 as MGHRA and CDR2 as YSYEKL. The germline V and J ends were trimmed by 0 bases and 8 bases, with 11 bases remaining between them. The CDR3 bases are TGCGCCAGCAGCCAAGATGACAGTATCGATGAGCAGTTCTTC. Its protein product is CASSQDDSIDEQFF.

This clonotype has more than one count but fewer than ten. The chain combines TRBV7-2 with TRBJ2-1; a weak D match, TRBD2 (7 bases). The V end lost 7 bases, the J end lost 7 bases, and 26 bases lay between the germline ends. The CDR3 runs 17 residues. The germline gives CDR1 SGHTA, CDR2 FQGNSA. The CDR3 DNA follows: TGTGCCAGCACACTCACGGGGGGCACCGAGCCCATGAATGAGCAGTTCTTC. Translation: CASTLTGGTEPMNEQFF.

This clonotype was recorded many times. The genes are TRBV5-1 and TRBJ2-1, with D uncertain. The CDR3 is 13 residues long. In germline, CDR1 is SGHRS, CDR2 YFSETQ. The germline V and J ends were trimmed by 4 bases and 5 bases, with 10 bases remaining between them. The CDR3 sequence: CASSPQEHNEQFF. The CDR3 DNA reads TGCGCCAGCAGCCCTCAGGAGCACAATGAGCAGTTCTTC.

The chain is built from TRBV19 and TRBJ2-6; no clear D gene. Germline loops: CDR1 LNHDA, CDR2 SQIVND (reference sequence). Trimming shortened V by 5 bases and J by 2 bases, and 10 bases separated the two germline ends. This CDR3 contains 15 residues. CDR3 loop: CASSPSRAGANVLTF. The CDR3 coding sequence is TGTGCCAGTAGTCCCTCAAGGGCTGGGGCCAACGTCCTGACTTTC.

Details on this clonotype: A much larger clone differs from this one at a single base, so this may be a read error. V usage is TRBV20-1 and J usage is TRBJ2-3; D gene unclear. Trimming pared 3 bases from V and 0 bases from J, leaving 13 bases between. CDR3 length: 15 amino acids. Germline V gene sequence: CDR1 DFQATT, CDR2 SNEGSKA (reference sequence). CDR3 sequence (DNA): TGCAGTGCTAGCAGACTGGACCGAAGCACAGATACGCAGTATTTT. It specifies CSASRLDRSTDTQYF.

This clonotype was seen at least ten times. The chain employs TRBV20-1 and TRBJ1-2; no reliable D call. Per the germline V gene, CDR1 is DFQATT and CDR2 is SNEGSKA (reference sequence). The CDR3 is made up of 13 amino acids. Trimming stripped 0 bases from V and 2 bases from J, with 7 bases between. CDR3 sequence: CSARDTENYGYTF. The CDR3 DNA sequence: TGCAGTGCTAGAGATACGGAAAACTATGGCTACACCTTC.

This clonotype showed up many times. CDR3 sequence reads: CASSVGTMNTEAFF. In DNA form, the CDR3 reads TGTGCCAGCAGTGTGGGGACCATGAACACTGAAGCTTTCTTT. The rearrangement uses TRBV25-1 and TRBJ1-1; weak D call: TRBD1 (5 bases). The CDR3 has 14 amino acids. V was clipped by 4 bases and J by 0 bases, with 9 bases between them. Germline V gene sequence: CDR1 MGHDK, CDR2 SYGVNS.

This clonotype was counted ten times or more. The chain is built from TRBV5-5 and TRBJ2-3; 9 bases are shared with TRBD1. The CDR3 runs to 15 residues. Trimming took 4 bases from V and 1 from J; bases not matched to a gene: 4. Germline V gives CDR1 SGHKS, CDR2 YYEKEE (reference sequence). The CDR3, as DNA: TGTGCCAGCAGCCCCCGGGACAGGGGCACAGATACGCAGTATTTT. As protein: CASSPRDRGTDTQYF.